This T cell receptor beta chain was captured by sequencing in a study of T cells in Graves' hyperthyroidism and ophthalmopathy. Study information: Peripheral blood was taken when the disease was first diagnosed, before any treatment began.

V was clipped by 5 bases and J by 0 bases, with 16 bases between them. This CDR3 has 16 amino acids. In germline, CDR1 is SGHRS, CDR2 YFSETQ. This clonotype was counted a few times. Its antigen is still unknown. Study-wide results and limits: Ophthalmopathy and stable hyperthyroidism were separated by a 13 V-J model. Most expanded thyroid clonotypes above 0.001 also appeared in blood.

Authors of the study amplified TCR beta CDR3 regions from RNA transcripts. An initial round of RT-PCR targeting the TCR CDR3 relied on the HTBI primer set. TCRdb reanalysed the multiplex PCR reads using MiXCR and keeps one entry per CDR3 protein. Of some 530,000 distinct CDR3 sequences listed, around a fifth are singletons. The chain carries TRBV5-1 and TRBJ2-3; perhaps TRBD1 as D (6 bases). The sample taken for sequencing was blood. The clonotype comes from a woman aged 70-85 years with Graves' ophthalmopathy. CDR3 bases: TGCGCCAGCAGTTTTACAGGGAGATCTAGCACAGATACGCAGTATTTT. It codes for CASSFTGRSSTDTQYF.